This T cell receptor beta chain was recovered during a study of technical replicates of blood from a few donors. Profiled with immunoSEQ multiplex PCR; TCRdb holds only in-frame clones, not every one. This table holds 79,000 or so clones, roughly nine tenths found once. The germline CDR1 and CDR2 sequences are LNHDA and SQIVND (reference sequence). This CDR3 has 16 residues. The V gene lost 5 bases and the J gene lost 7 bases, with 21 bases spanning the gap. The rearrangement uses TRBV19 and TRBJ1-5, with D possibly TRBD1 on 5 matching bases. The sample was T cells isolated from PBMCs. This clonotype was obtained from a human donor in good health. DNA for the CDR3: TGTGCCAGTAGTCTCCAGGGATCGGGGACTAGCCAGCCCCAGCATTTT. Its translation: CASSLQGSGTSQPQHF.